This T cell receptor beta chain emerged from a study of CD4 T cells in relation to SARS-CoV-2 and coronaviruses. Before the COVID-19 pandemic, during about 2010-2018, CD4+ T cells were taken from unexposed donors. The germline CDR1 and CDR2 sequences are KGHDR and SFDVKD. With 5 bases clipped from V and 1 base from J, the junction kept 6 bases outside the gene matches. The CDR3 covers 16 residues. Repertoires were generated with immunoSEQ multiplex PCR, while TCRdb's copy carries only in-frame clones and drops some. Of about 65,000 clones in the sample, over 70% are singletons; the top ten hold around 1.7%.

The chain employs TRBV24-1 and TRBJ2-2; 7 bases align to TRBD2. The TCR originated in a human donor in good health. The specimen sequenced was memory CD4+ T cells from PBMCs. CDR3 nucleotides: TGTGCCACCAGTGTTGGTCTAGCGGAGAACACCGGGGAGCTGTTTTTT. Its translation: CATSVGLAENTGELFF.